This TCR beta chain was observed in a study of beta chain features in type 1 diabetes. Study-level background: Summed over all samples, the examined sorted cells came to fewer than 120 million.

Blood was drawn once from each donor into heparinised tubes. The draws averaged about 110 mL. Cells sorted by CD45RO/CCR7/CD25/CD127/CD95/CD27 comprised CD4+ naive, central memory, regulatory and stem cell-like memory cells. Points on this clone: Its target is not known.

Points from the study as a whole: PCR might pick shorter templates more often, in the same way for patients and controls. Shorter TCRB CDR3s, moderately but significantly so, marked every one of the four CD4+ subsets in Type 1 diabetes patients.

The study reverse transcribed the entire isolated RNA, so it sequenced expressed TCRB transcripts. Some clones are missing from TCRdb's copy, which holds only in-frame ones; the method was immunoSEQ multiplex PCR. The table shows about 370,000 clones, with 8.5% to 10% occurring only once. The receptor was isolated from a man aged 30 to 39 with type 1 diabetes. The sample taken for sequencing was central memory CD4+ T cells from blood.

CDR3 DNA: TGTGCCAGCAGCTCGCACAACACCGGGGAGCTGTTTTTT. Translated: CASSSHNTGELFF. This rearrangement joins TRBV7-9 to TRBJ2-2; D is unclear. CDR3 size: 13 residues. V was clipped by 4 bases and J by 2 bases, with 5 bases between them. Germline-derived CDR1 and CDR2 are SEHNR and FQNEAQ (reference sequence).